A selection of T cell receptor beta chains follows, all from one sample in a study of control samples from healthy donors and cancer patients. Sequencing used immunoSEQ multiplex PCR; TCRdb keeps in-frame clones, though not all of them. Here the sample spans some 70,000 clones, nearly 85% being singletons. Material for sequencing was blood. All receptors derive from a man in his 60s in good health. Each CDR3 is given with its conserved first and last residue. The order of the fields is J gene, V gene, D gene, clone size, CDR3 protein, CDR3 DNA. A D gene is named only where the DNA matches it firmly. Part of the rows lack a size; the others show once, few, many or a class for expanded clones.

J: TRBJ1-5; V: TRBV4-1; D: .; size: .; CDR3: CASSQVIGGQPQHF; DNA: TGCGCCAGCAGCCAAGTTATAGGGGGTCAGCCCCAGCATTTT
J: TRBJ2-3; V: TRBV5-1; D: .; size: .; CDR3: CASSLAAGTYTDTQYF; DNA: TGCGCCAGCAGCTTGGCGGCCGGGACGTACACAGATACGCAGTATTTT
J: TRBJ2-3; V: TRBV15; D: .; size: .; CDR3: CATSRARRASTDTQYF; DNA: TGTGCCACCAGCAGAGCCAGACGGGCTAGCACAGATACGCAGTATTTT
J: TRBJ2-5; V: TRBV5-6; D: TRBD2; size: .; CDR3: CASSSLVGGETQYF; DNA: TGTGCCAGCAGCTCTTTAGTGGGGGGGGAGACCCAGTACTTC
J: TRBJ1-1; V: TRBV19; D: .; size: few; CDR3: CASSIGVGLNTEAFF; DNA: TGTGCCAGTAGTATAGGGGTGGGGTTGAACACTGAAGCTTTCTTT
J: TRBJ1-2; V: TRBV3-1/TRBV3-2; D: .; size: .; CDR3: CASSRAGYGYTF; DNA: TGTGCCAGCAGCCGGGCGGGCTATGGCTACACCTTC
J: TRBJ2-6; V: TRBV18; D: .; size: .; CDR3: CASSPRYSSGANVLTF; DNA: TGTGCCAGCTCACCTAGGTATAGCTCTGGGGCCAACGTCCTGACTTTC
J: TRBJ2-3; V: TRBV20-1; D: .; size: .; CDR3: CSAFSTDTQYF; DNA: TGCAGTGCTTTTAGCACAGATACGCAGTATTTT
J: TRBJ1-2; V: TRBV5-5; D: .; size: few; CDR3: CASSFGQGPYGYTF; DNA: TGTGCCAGCAGCTTTGGTCAGGGTCCCTATGGCTACACCTTC
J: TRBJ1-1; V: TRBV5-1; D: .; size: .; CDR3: CASSLGGRGTEAFF; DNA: TGCGCCAGCAGCTTGGGGGGGCGTGGCACTGAAGCTTTCTTT
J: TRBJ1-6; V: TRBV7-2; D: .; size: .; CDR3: CASSLGWGDNSPLHF; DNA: TGTGCCAGCAGCTTAGGTTGGGGGGATAATTCACCCCTCCACTTT
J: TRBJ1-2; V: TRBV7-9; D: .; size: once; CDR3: CASSPQADGYTF; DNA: TGTGCCAGCAGCCCACAGGCGGATGGCTACACCTTC
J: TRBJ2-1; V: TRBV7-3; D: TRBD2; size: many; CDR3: CASSPRGSGDYNEQFF; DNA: TGTGCCAGCAGCCCACGGGGTAGCGGGGATTACAATGAGCAGTTCTTC
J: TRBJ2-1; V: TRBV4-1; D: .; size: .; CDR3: CASSQVGLGLYNEQFF; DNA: TGCGCCAGCAGCCAAGTAGGATTAGGGCTATACAATGAGCAGTTCTTC
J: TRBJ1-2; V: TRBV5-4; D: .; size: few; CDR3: CASSPRQGPRYTF; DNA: TGTGCCAGCAGCCCGCGCCAGGGCCCCCGCTACACCTTC
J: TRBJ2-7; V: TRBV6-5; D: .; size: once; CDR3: CASTRGGRARNEQYF; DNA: TGTGCCAGCACCAGGGGGGGGAGGGCCAGAAACGAGCAGTACTTC
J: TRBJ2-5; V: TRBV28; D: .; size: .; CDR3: CASKNRPNGETQYF; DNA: TGTGCCAGCAAAAACCGACCCAACGGAGAGACCCAGTACTTC
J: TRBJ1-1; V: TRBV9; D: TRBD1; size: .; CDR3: CASSVEGQGYTEAFF; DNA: TGTGCCAGCAGCGTAGAGGGACAGGGTTACACTGAAGCTTTCTTT
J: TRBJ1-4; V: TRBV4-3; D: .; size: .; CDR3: CASSQVLAEGEKLFF; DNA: TGCGCCAGCAGCCAAGTTCTTGCAGAAGGTGAAAAACTGTTTTTT
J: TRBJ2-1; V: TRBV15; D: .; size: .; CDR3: CATSRAGASYNEQFF; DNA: TGTGCCACCAGCAGGGCCGGAGCTTCCTACAATGAGCAGTTCTTC
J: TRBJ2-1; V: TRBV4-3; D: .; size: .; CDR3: CASSQAGGEQFF; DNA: TGCGCCAGCAGCCAAGCGGGTGGTGAGCAGTTCTTC
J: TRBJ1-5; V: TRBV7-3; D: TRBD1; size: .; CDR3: CASSSYFGQGARGSNQPQHF; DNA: TGTGCCAGCAGCTCCTACTTTGGACAGGGGGCCCGCGGGAGCAATCAGCCCCAGCATTTT
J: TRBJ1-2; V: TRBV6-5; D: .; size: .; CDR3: CASSAVGEYGYTF; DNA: TGTGCCAGCAGCGCGGTAGGGGAGTATGGCTACACCTTC
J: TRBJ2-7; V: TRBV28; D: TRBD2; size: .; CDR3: CASRASGSLYEQYF; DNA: TGTGCCAGCAGGGCTAGCGGGAGTCTCTACGAGCAGTACTTC
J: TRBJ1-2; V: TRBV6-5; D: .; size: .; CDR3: CASSYVDSYGYTF; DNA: TGTGCCAGCAGTTACGTGGACAGCTACGGCTACACCTTC
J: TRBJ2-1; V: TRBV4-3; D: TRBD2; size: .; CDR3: CASSQAIGGLDGYNEQFF; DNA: TGCGCCAGCAGCCAAGCCATTGGCGGACTAGATGGGTACAATGAGCAGTTCTTC
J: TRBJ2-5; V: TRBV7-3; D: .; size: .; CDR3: CASSRDPQETQYF; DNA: TGTGCCAGCAGCCGCGACCCACAAGAGACCCAGTACTTC
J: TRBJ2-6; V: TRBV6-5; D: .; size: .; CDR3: CASGSSGANVLTF; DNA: TGTGCCAGCGGTAGCTCTGGGGCCAACGTCCTGACTTTC
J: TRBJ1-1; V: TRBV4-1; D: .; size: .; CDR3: CASSQGPHTEAFF; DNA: TGCGCCAGCAGCCAAGGACCGCACACTGAAGCTTTCTTT
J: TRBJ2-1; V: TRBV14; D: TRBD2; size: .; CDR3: CASSPRTGTSGRHEQFF; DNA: TGTGCCAGCAGCCCTAGGACCGGGACTAGCGGGAGGCATGAGCAGTTCTTC
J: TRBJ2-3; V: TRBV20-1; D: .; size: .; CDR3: CSADPRNTQYF; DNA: TGCAGTGCTGACCCCAGGAATACGCAGTATTTT
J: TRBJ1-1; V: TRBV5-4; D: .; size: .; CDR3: CASSPLGVGETTEAFF; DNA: TGTGCCAGCAGCCCCCTAGGGGTGGGGGAGACCACTGAAGCTTTCTTT
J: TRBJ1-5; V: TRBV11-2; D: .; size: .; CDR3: CASSLDGTGSQPQHF; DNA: TGTGCCAGCAGCTTAGATGGCACAGGGTCACAGCCCCAGCATTTT
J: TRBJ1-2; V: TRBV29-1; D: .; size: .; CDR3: CSVAGVDGYTF; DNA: TGCAGCGTTGCCGGGGTTGACGGCTACACCTTC
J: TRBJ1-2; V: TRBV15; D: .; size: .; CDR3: CATSRDGSYGYTF; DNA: TGTGCCACCAGCAGAGATGGAAGTTATGGCTACACCTTC
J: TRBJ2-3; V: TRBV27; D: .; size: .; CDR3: CASSLRRDTQYF; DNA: TGTGCCAGCAGCCTCCGACGAGATACGCAGTATTTT
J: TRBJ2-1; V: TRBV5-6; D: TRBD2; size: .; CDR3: CASIISGRRYNEQFF; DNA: TGTGCCAGCATCATTAGCGGGAGGCGCTACAATGAGCAGTTCTTC
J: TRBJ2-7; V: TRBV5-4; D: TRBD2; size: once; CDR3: CASSQGLGVSYEQYF; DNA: TGTGCCAGCAGCCAGGGACTAGGAGTATCCTACGAGCAGTACTTC
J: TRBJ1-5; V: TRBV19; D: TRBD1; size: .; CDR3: CASGLDRSYQPQHF; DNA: TGTGCCAGCGGACTGGACAGGTCCTATCAGCCCCAGCATTTT
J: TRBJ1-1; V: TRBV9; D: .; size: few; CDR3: CASSLQVDTEAFF; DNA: TGTGCCAGCAGCTTACAGGTGGACACTGAAGCTTTCTTT
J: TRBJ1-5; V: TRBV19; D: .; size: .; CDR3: CASSIGRRDSGNWPQHF; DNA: TGTGCCAGTAGTATAGGTCGGAGGGACTCGGGCAATTGGCCCCAGCATTTT
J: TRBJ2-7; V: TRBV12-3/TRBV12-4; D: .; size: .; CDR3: CASSLPPSYEQYF; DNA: TGTGCCAGCAGTTTGCCTCCCTCCTACGAGCAGTACTTC
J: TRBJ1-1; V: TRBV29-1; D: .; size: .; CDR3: CSVHRRIEAFF; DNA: TGCAGCGTTCATAGACGGATTGAAGCTTTCTTT
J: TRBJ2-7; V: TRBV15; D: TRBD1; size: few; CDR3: CATSLDRGPYEQYF; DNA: TGTGCCACCAGCTTAGACAGGGGCCCCTACGAGCAGTACTTC
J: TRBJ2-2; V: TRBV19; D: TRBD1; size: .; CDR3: CASSSGQGAGTGELFF; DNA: TGTGCCAGTAGTAGCGGACAGGGGGCAGGCACCGGGGAGCTGTTTTTT
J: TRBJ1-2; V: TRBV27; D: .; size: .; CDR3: CASKAGYGYTF; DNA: TGTGCCAGCAAGGCAGGCTATGGCTACACCTTC
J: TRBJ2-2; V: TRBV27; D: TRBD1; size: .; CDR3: CASSSRQGAWSTGELFF; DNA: TGTGCCAGCAGTTCCCGACAGGGGGCCTGGAGCACCGGGGAGCTGTTTTTT
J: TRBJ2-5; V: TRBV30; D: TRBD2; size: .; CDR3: CAWTAGTIQETQYF; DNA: TGTGCCTGGACCGCCGGGACTATCCAAGAGACCCAGTACTTC
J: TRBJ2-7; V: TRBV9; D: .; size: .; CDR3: CASSEGPEGYEQYF; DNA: TGTGCCAGCAGCGAAGGACCAGAGGGGTACGAGCAGTACTTC
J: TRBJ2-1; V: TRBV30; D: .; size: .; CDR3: CAWSVFGFSYNEQFF; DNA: TGTGCCTGGAGTGTATTCGGGTTCTCCTACAATGAGCAGTTCTTC
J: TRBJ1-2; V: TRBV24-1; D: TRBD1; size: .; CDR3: CATSEPGQGDYGYTF; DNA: TGTGCCACCAGTGAACCTGGACAGGGTGACTATGGCTACACCTTC
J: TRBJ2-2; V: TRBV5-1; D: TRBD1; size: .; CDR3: CASSWGQGTGELFF; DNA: TGCGCCAGCAGCTGGGGACAGGGGACCGGGGAGCTGTTTTTT
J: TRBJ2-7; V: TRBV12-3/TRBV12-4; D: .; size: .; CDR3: CASSLRRAYEQYF; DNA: TGTGCCAGCAGTTTAAGGCGGGCCTACGAGCAGTACTTC
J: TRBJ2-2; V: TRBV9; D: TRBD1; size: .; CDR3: CASSARDRGIGELFF; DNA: TGTGCCAGCAGCGCCCGGGACAGGGGTATTGGGGAGCTGTTTTTT
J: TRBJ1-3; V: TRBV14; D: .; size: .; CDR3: CASSLGRPVSGNTIYF; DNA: TGTGCCAGCAGCCTGGGACGGCCCGTCTCTGGAAACACCATATATTTT